These 20 T cell receptor beta chains were all obtained from the same sample, sequenced in a study of blood T cell repertoires in COVID-19. Repertoires were generated with immunoSEQ multiplex PCR, while TCRdb's copy carries only in-frame clones and drops some. The sample consists of roughly 150,000 clones, approximately 95% of them appearing once. The sequencing input was peripheral blood. Source of these receptors: a woman aged 60-70 years with COVID-19, enrolled during active disease.

The J gene is TRBJ1-2, the V gene TRBV19; 8 nucleotides align to TRBD1. There are 14 residues in the CDR3. V lost 0 bases and J lost 5; bases outside the gene matches: 2. Germline lookup yields CDR1 LNHDA and CDR2 SQIVND (reference sequence). The CDR3 spells CASSIDRGQYGYTF. CDR3 bases: TGTGCCAGTAGTATAGACAGGGGGCAATATGGCTACACCTTC.

This rearrangement joins TRBV6-1 to TRBJ1-2; D may be TRBD1 (5 bases). Germline V gene data show CDR1 as MNHNS and CDR2 as SASEGT. The CDR3 spans 14 residues. V was shortened by 2 bases and J by 5 bases, with 12 bases between the two germline ends. For the CDR3, the DNA is TGTGCCAGCAGTGAAAGGGCAGGGAGGTATGGCTACACCTTC. Amino acids: CASSERAGRYGYTF.

The chain employs TRBV21-1 and TRBJ1-5; TRBD1 is the table's D call and was not checked against the DNA. TRBV21-1 is labeled a pseudogene. This CDR3 region has 13 residues. The CDR3: CASSKGGGQPQHF. The CDR3 coding sequence is TGTGCCAGCAGCAAAGGAGGGGGTCAGCCCCAGCATTTT.

As DNA, the CDR3 is TGCGCCAGCAGTGCAGGAACAGACCTAGAGACCCAGTACTTC. Translating it yields CASSAGTDLETQYF. J is TRBJ2-5 and V is TRBV10-2; D is unresolved. Trimming shortened V by 4 bases and J by 4 bases, and 13 bases separated the two germline ends. Germline-derived CDR1 and CDR2 are WSHSY and SAAADI. This CDR3 has 14 amino acids.

This clone was counted between two and nine times. The gene calls are TRBV7-9 and TRBJ1-2, with a possible D match to TRBD1 (5 bases). Between the trimmed V and J ends, which lost 5 bases and 6 bases, there was a span of 16 bases. The CDR3 contains 14 residues. Germline V gene lookup returns CDR1 SEHNR and CDR2 FQNEAQ (reference sequence). The CDR3 DNA is TGTGCCAGCAGCGAACAAGGGTTAGGGGATGGCTACACCTTC. It translates to CASSEQGLGDGYTF.

This chain uses TRBV7-8 with TRBJ1-5, with 9 bases fitting TRBD1. This CDR3 is 17 amino acids long. The V gene end was trimmed by 3 bases and the J gene end by 3 bases; junction bases not matched to a gene: 9. The germline V gene has CDR1 SGHVS and CDR2 FQNEAQ. CDR3 amino acids: CASSFLGQGPVNQPQHF. The CDR3 DNA sequence: TGTGCCAGCAGCTTTCTCGGACAGGGGCCCGTCAATCAGCCCCAGCATTTT.

This chain links TRBV6-2 or TRBV6-3 with TRBJ2-5; 7 bases match TRBD1. The CDR3 consists of 15 residues. The germline CDR1 and CDR2 sequences are MNHEY and SVGEGT. Germline trimming cut 2 bases from V and 1 base from J; bases unmatched to any gene: 4. For the CDR3, the DNA is TGTGCCAGCAGTTACGTCGACAGGGTCCAAGAGACCCAGTACTTC. It yields the protein CASSYVDRVQETQYF.

The gene calls are TRBV14 and TRBJ1-2, with unresolved D. CDR3 length equals 11 residues. V lost 0 bases and J 13 bases, leaving 9 bases between the germline ends. Germline CDR1 is SGHDN and CDR2 is FVKESK. The CDR3 is CASSQDDNRTF. CDR3 DNA sequence: TGTGCCAGCAGCCAAGATGACAATCGCACCTTC.

The V call is TRBV18, the J call TRBJ1-1, with TRBD1 identical over 8 bases. Germline V gene sequence: CDR1 KGHSH, CDR2 LQKENI. With 4 bases clipped from V and 1 base from J, the junction kept 5 bases outside the gene matches. The CDR3 is 15 residues long. CDR3 sequence (DNA): TGTGCCAGCTCACTCAGACAGGGGAGGAACACTGAAGCTTTCTTT. Translated, it gives CASSLRQGRNTEAFF.

As DNA, the CDR3 is TGTGCCAGCAGCTTGGAACAGCCCAACACTGAAGCTTTCTTT. Protein product: CASSLEQPNTEAFF. The V and J genes are TRBV5-6 and TRBJ1-1; D is uncertain. Germline V gives CDR1 SGHDT, CDR2 YYEEEE. Trimming removed 0 bases from V and 2 bases from J, with 8 bases in between. This CDR3 comprises 14 residues.

The chain employs TRBV2 and TRBJ1-1; weak D call: TRBD1 (5 bases). Deletions cut 4 bases from V and 5 bases from J, with 23 bases between. The CDR3 is 17 residues long. Germline values: CDR1 SNHLY, CDR2 FYNNEI. The CDR3 here is CASSAGRLGGVDTEAFF. CDR3 DNA: TGTGCCAGCAGTGCGGGCAGGTTGGGGGGGGTGGATACTGAAGCTTTCTTT.

This clone was recorded once. The J gene is TRBJ2-7, the V gene TRBV4-2; 8 bases fit TRBD1. The CDR3 totals 17 residues. V gave up 1 base and J gave up 2 bases; unmatched junction bases: 10. Per the germline V gene, CDR1 is LGHNA and CDR2 is YNFKEQ. This chain's CDR3 is CASSQGKPGTGPYEQYF. In DNA, the CDR3 is TGTGCCAGCAGCCAAGGCAAACCCGGGACAGGCCCCTACGAGCAGTACTTC.

V is TRBV18 and J is TRBJ1-3, with D perhaps TRBD1 (6 bases). Germline CDR1 and CDR2: KGHSH and LQKENI. CDR3 length: 16 residues. V shed 1 base and J shed 3 bases, with 13 bases lying between them. The CDR3 coding sequence is TGTGCCAGCTCACCACTTACAGGGATAGATGGAAACACCATATATTTT. Protein product: CASSPLTGIDGNTIYF.

The chain couples TRBV3-1 (or the pseudogene TRBV3-2) to TRBJ1-5; D not certain. The CDR3 is 14 residues long. V shed 1 base and J shed 6 bases, with 10 bases lying between them. Looked up from germline, CDR1 is LGHDT and CDR2 is YNNKEL (reference sequence). The CDR3 region is CASSQVARGQPQHF. The CDR3 nucleotides read TGTGCCAGCAGCCAAGTGGCTCGGGGTCAGCCCCAGCATTTT.

This clone is a singleton in its sample. V usage is TRBV6-5 and J usage is TRBJ1-3; TRBD1 might be the D (5 bases). CDR1 and CDR2 (germline): MNHEY, SVGAGI. Trimming left V 6 bases short and J 9 bases short, with 12 bases between. The CDR3 length is 12 residues. For the CDR3, the DNA is TGTGCCAGCAGCCCCACAGGTGGCACCATATATTTT. Translated, it gives CASSPTGGTIYF.

This rearrangement joins TRBV4-2 to TRBJ2-6, with unresolved D. Germline loops: CDR1 LGHNA, CDR2 YNFKEQ. CDR3 length: 15 residues. Trimming stripped 0 bases from V and 0 bases from J, with 3 bases between. CDR3 sequence: CASSQDYSGANVLTF. The DNA for the CDR3 is TGTGCCAGCAGCCAAGATTACTCTGGGGCCAACGTCCTGACTTTC.

This clone occurred a few times. CDR3 residues: CASSPREIYTDTQYF. CDR3 bases: TGTGCCAGCTCACCACGGGAGATATACACAGATACGCAGTATTTT. This sequence joins TRBV18 and TRBJ2-3; possible D gene TRBD2, 5 bases. Germline loops: CDR1 KGHSH, CDR2 LQKENI. The CDR3 contains 15 residues. V lost 1 base and J 2 bases, leaving 10 bases between the germline ends.

The chain is built from TRBV15 and TRBJ2-2, with 7 bases lining up with TRBD1. The length of the CDR3 is 16 residues. The germline gives CDR1 LNHNV, CDR2 YYDKDF (reference sequence). Trimming cost V 2 bases and J 4 bases; bases outside gene matches: 7. This chain's CDR3 is CATSRLTGPGTGELFF. In DNA form, the CDR3 reads TGTGCCACCAGCAGACTGACAGGGCCCGGCACCGGGGAGCTGTTTTTT.

The V and J genes are TRBV24-1 and TRBJ1-1; D is unclear. Germline CDR1 reads KGHDR; CDR2 reads SFDVKD. The V gene lost 7 bases and the J gene lost 0 bases, with 14 bases spanning the gap. The CDR3 spans 15 residues. The CDR3 loop reads CATREIRTLNTEAFF. The CDR3 DNA follows: TGTGCCACCAGAGAGATCAGGACTTTGAACACTGAAGCTTTCTTT.

The chain employs TRBV6-2 or TRBV6-3 and TRBJ1-5; D gene unclear. V was clipped by 4 bases and J by 9 bases, with 19 bases between them. CDR3 size: 15 residues. CDR1 is MNHEY, CDR2 SVGEGT, per germline. CDR3 DNA sequence: TGTGCCAGCAGTTTTCGAGCCGCCGGGGAGGCGCCCCAGCATTTT. It encodes CASSFRAAGEAPQHF.